The rows below give T cell receptor beta chains drawn from one sample of a study of blood T cell repertoires in COVID-19. Sequenced by immunoSEQ multiplex PCR; TCRdb stores in-frame clones only, minus some. The repertoire holds about 43,000 clones, with roughly four fifths as singletons. The sample comprised peripheral blood. Receptors were obtained from a woman aged 60 to 75 with acute or convalescent COVID-19. Both conserved end residues are part of each CDR3.

v_gene | CDR3aa
TRBV5-1 | CASSPLEGSMNTEAFF
TRBV11-2 | CASSPFPQGSFYEQYF
TRBV25-1 | CASTYSGANVLTF
TRBV27 | CASSPTGAVTDYGYTF
TRBV6-5 | CASRDRLETQYF
TRBV11-1 | CASSRSSNQPQHF
TRBV7-9 | CASSPPPLNTGELFF
TRBV12-5 | CASGLWRDQPQHF
TRBV6-5 | CASSITADYGYTF
TRBV4-1 | CASSHPSGGTNEQFF
TRBV6-4 | CASSERRRGGSPLHF
TRBV4-1 | CASSQYWGQGGNTEAFF
TRBV2 | CASSEALRYGYTF
TRBV28 | CASSLGGSGNTIYF
TRBV29-1 | CSGRQGNGYTF
TRBV5-1 | CASSLGGQVPLLHF
TRBV6-5 | CASSSKGTGYGEQFF
TRBV3-1/TRBV3-2 | CASSQLSSVDTQYF
TRBV5-1 | CASSSALVAADTQYF
TRBV19 | CASGDRGRSEKLFF
TRBV3-1/TRBV3-2 | CASSQDRSARQPQHF
TRBV30 | CAWSVRGNEQYF
TRBV11-2 | CASSLGRANEKLFF
TRBV7-2 | CASSRNLNTEAFF
TRBV7-3 | CASSPGTGTGELFF
TRBV6-5 | CASSLSLGVSYEQYF
TRBV14 | CASSRDRPSGNTIYF
TRBV7-9 | CASSLALGQGTHEQYF
TRBV9 | CASSAETGSSDSPLHF
TRBV18 | CASSPGQGNTGELFF
TRBV15 | CATRRDRAASGYTF
TRBV7-2 | CASSLDTGYEQYF
TRBV11-3 | CASSSPGEEQFF
TRBV6-2/TRBV6-3 | CASSPSGTGGPNRGYTF
TRBV6-2/TRBV6-3 | CASSYRQGHTEAFF
TRBV27 | CASSPRQARVTQYF
TRBV7-3 | CASSLSSGTSTDTQYF
TRBV3-1/TRBV3-2 | CASSLTDTNTEAFF
TRBV3-1/TRBV3-2 | CASSQDRPSGGGSYNEQFF
TRBV18 | CASSADRVEEKLFF
TRBV2 | CASHFTGNSYGYTF
TRBV19 | CASSRRGVTEAFF
TRBV6-5 | CASVKKSALEQYF
TRBV7-2 | CASSFLGAGESPLHF
TRBV5-1 | CASSLRLAGGPNEQFF
TRBV4-3 | CASSQDKGFTEAFF